The present TCR beta chain was sequenced within a study of human T cells and chemical hapten exposure. Study as a whole: On the upper back, patch tests were applied with 0.01% DPC and read at 6 days.

This clonotype was detected many times. What it binds is not known. As to time point: patch test 1, 2 weeks after DPC sensitization. Noted treatment: therapeutic diphenylcyclopropenone sensitization with weekly scalp DPC. Ahead of applying each patch test, blood was sampled. TCRdb fed the RACE reads into MiXCR, producing one record per CDR3 protein. The repertoire holds roughly 360,000 distinct CDR3 sequences, with 4% to 5.5% as singletons. There are 12 residues in the CDR3. Trimming took off 2 bases at V and 6 bases at J, with 8 bases between the two ends. Germline V gene sequence: CDR1 MDHEN, CDR2 SYDVKM. Study conclusions and caveats: With alopecia, donors may have immune responses unlike healthy people's.

Here the sequenced sample was whole blood, taken in connection with sensitization to the hapten diphenylcyclopropenone (DPC). The chain links TRBV28 to TRBJ2-7; D unresolved. This TCR was recovered from a woman between 45 and 60 years old with alopecia areata. Some clones in this sample may be carry-over from other donors' samples. Written as DNA, the CDR3 is TGTGCCAGCAGTTTAATGGAAGTCGAGCAGTACTTC. Translation: CASSLMEVEQYF.